The present T cell receptor beta chain was sequenced within a study of response to subunit inactivated influenza vaccine. Broader study findings: New T cells are recruited in small numbers by each seasonal influenza vaccination, according to the authors' suggestion.

TCRdb fed the RT-PCR reads into MiXCR, producing one record per CDR3 protein. Of roughly 700,000 distinct CDR3 sequences in the sample, around 14% were seen once. A word on this clonotype: Its antigen is undetermined.

The sequence came from a man aged 45-65 years who received an inactivated influenza vaccine. Sequences were derived from PBMCs from blood, sampled 14 to 15 days before vaccination.

CDR3 in amino acids: CASSPVQVLLIYEQYF. DNA of the CDR3: TGTGCCAGCAGCCCCGTACAGGTCCTGCTAATCTACGAGCAGTACTTC. This chain connects TRBV7-2 to TRBJ2-7; weak D call: TRBD1 (5 bases). CDR3 size: 16 residues. V lost 5 bases, J lost 3 bases, and 20 bases lay in between. Looked up from germline, CDR1 is SGHTA and CDR2 is FQGNSA.